The present TCR beta chain was sequenced within a study of blood T cell repertoires in COVID-19. At the level of the study: Sources were T cells, B-cell-depleted T cells, or PBMCs; the material itself was cDNA or gDNA.

Study members were between about 18 and 95 years old and lived in some 26 US regions. What the recovered Cohort 3 donors had was two negative PCRs, clearance, or symptom resolution. V shed 3 bases and J 0 bases; nucleotides not matched to a gene: 0. The CDR3 runs to 17 residues. The germline V gene has CDR1 MNHEY and CDR2 SMNVEV (reference sequence). This clone was seen only a few times. Authors' data handling: The assay estimated nucleated cells by amplifying reference gene primers. The method was immunoSEQ multiplex PCR; TCRdb's version includes in-frame clones alone and lacks a portion of them. The DNA was the basis for D and trimming; V, J and clone size are from that table. This table has 140,000 or so clones, 87% appearing once.

The clonotype was recovered from a man aged 55 to 70 who had recovered from COVID-19. This rearrangement joins TRBV27 to TRBJ2-2; TRBD2 matches 14 bases. The sample taken for sequencing was PBMCs or T cells enriched from blood (not recorded which). This CDR3 reads CASSLTSGGANTGELFF. CDR3 nucleotides: TGTGCCAGCAGTTTGACTAGCGGGGGGGCGAACACCGGGGAGCTGTTTTTT.